Shown below are 26 T cell receptor beta chains from a single sample sequenced in a study of T cell changes during pregnancy in multiple sclerosis. Clones were sequenced by immunoSEQ multiplex PCR, and TCRdb holds only the in-frame ones, with some missing. Of tens of thousands of clones listed, more than 80% are singletons. The sequencing used CD8+ T cells from peripheral blood mononuclear cells, collected before pregnancy. The receptor source for this set is a female donor with multiple sclerosis, enrolled in a pregnancy study.

The chain is built from TRBV5-4 and TRBJ2-5, with 7 bases that match TRBD1. The CDR3 contains 14 residues. CDR1 and CDR2 from the germline V gene are SGHNT and YYREEE (reference sequence). V dropped 3 bases and J dropped 5; count of bases not matched to a gene: 7. CDR3 loop: CASSSDRNVETQYF. CDR3 coding DNA: TGTGCCAGCAGCTCGGACAGGAACGTGGAGACCCAGTACTTC.

The gene calls are TRBV5-1 and TRBJ2-7; 9 nucleotides match TRBD1. This CDR3 region has 14 residues. Germline values: CDR1 SGHRS, CDR2 YFSETQ. The V gene end was trimmed by 2 bases and the J gene end by 4 bases; junction bases not matched to a gene: 4. The CDR3 bases are TGCGCCAGCAGCTTCGGGACAGGGAGTTACGAGCAGTACTTC. Protein: CASSFGTGSYEQYF.

This chain joins TRBV6-1 and TRBJ1-5; weak D call: TRBD1 (5 bases). Germline V gene data show CDR1 as MNHNS and CDR2 as SASEGT. V was trimmed by 3 bases and J by 3 bases, leaving 15 bases between them. The CDR3 is made up of 16 amino acids. The CDR3 spells CASSDVVRASNQPQHF. For the CDR3, the DNA is TGTGCCAGCAGTGATGTCGTCAGGGCGTCCAATCAGCCCCAGCATTTT.

This clone was recorded once. The chain uses TRBV4-3 and TRBJ1-2; D ambiguous. The length of the CDR3 is 13 residues. Germline V gives CDR1 LGHNA, CDR2 YSLEER. Deletions cut 4 bases from V and 2 bases from J, with 8 bases between. CDR3 loop: CASSPTVNYGYTF. The CDR3 coding sequence is TGCGCCAGCAGCCCAACGGTAAACTATGGCTACACCTTC.

The gene calls are TRBV5-4 and TRBJ1-2; the match to TRBD1 covers 9 bases. Germline assignment: CDR1 SGHNT and CDR2 YYREEE (reference sequence). CDR3 length: 15 residues. The J segment lost 6 bases and the V segment lost 4 bases, leaving 10 bases of the junction unmatched. The CDR3 sequence: CASSPSRQGVDGYTF. The DNA of the CDR3 is TGTGCCAGCAGCCCGTCCAGACAGGGGGTAGATGGCTACACCTTC.

This chain uses TRBV7-9 with TRBJ2-7; TRBD1 agrees at 7 bases. V was clipped by 5 bases and J by 5 bases; unmatched bases: 9. The CDR3 covers 14 residues. Germline V gives CDR1 SEHNR, CDR2 FQNEAQ (reference sequence). The CDR3 here is CASSARQGFHEQYF. For the CDR3, the DNA is TGTGCCAGCAGCGCCCGACAGGGTTTCCACGAGCAGTACTTC.

The chain carries TRBV7-6 and TRBJ1-5; TRBD1 matches at 7 bases. The CDR3 is 15 amino acids. V lost 5 bases and J lost 1; bases outside the gene matches: 5. Germline-derived CDR1 and CDR2 are SGHVS and FNYEAQ. The CDR3 sequence: CASSEYRGSNQPQHF. In DNA, the CDR3 is TGTGCCAGCAGCGAGTACAGGGGAAGCAATCAGCCCCAGCATTTT.

The chain links TRBV7-9 to TRBJ1-2; D remains ambiguous. The CDR3 spans 12 residues. Germline CDR1 is SEHNR and CDR2 is FQNEAQ (reference sequence). Trimming shortened V by 3 bases and J by 7 bases, and 9 bases separated the two germline ends. CDR3 in DNA: TGTGCCAGCAGCTTTATTCCGGGTGGCTACACCTTC. It yields the protein CASSFIPGGYTF. Full variable domain (outside the CDR3, taken from reference TRBV7-9 and TRBJ1-2): DTGVSQNPRHKITKRGQNVTFRCDPISEHNRLYWYRQTLGQGPEFLTYFQNEAQLEKSRLLSDRFSAERPKGSFSTLEIQRTEQGDSAMYLCASSFIPGGYTFGSGTRLTVV.

This chain uses TRBV5-1 with TRBJ2-3; 9 bases agree with TRBD2. Germline CDR1 is SGHRS and CDR2 is YFSETQ. There are 15 residues in the CDR3. After removal of 4 bases from V and 10 bases from J, the junction contained 13 bases not matched to a gene. The DNA for the CDR3 is TGCGCCAGCAGCCCCCTCGGGGGGACTAGCCCAGCGCAGTATTTT. Its protein product is CASSPLGGTSPAQYF.

The chain couples TRBV27 to TRBJ2-3, with D perhaps matching TRBD1 (5 bases). The CDR3 is 16 residues long. The germline gives CDR1 MNHEY, CDR2 SMNVEV (reference sequence). Between the trimmed V and J ends, which lost 3 bases and 2 bases, there was a span of 15 bases. The CDR3 DNA follows: TGTGCCAGCAGTTTTCAGACAGCGCAGGCCACAGATACGCAGTATTTT. Protein product: CASSFQTAQATDTQYF.

J is TRBJ2-3 and V is TRBV9; 7 bases align to TRBD2. This CDR3 is 14 amino acids long. J lost 2 bases, V lost 4 bases, and 4 bases had no gene match. Germline-derived CDR1 and CDR2 are SGDLS and YYNGEE. CDR3: CASSFGGTTDTQYF. DNA for the CDR3: TGTGCCAGCAGCTTCGGGGGGACCACAGATACGCAGTATTTT.

The V call is TRBV4-3, the J call TRBJ1-5; weak D call: TRBD1 (6 bases). The CDR3 length is 15 residues. Germline V gene sequence: CDR1 LGHNA, CDR2 YSLEER. Trimming took 2 bases from V and 2 from J, leaving 10 bases between them. The chain's CDR3 is CASSQNRAGNQPQHF. CDR3 nucleotide sequence: TGCGCCAGCAGCCAAAACAGGGCTGGCAATCAGCCCCAGCATTTT.

This clone is a singleton in its sample. The CDR3 region has the DNA TGTGCCAGCCAACGACTAGGGGAGCAGTACTTC. Its protein is CASQRLGEQYF. The J gene is TRBJ2-7, the V gene TRBV27, with a tentative D call TRBD2 (6 bases). This CDR3 spans 11 amino acids. Trimming pared 8 bases from V and 7 bases from J, leaving 12 bases between. The germline V gene encodes CDR1 MNHEY and CDR2 SMNVEV (reference sequence).

The V gene is TRBV12-5, the J gene TRBJ1-5, with D possibly matching TRBD1 (6 bases). Trimming cost V 2 bases and J 1 base, with 18 bases left between them. CDR1 and CDR2 (germline): LGHNT, FRNRAP. CDR3 size: 18 residues. The CDR3 DNA reads as TGTGCTAGTGGTTTGCCCCAAGGGAGGGGGGCAAGCAATCAGCCCCAGCATTTT. It is translated as CASGLPQGRGASNQPQHF.

This clone was observed a single time. The genes are TRBV7-9 and TRBJ1-4; no clear D. V was trimmed by 1 base and J by 7 bases, leaving 7 bases between them. Germline V gene data show CDR1 as SEHNR and CDR2 as FQNEAQ (reference sequence). The CDR3 is 13 residues long. The CDR3 protein is CASSLDSPEKLFF. The CDR3 region has the DNA TGTGCCAGCAGCTTAGACAGCCCTGAAAAACTGTTTTTT.

This chain connects TRBV7-9 to TRBJ2-2; D is possibly TRBD2 (5 bases). V was trimmed by 3 bases and J by 10 bases, leaving 6 bases between them. CDR3 length: 11 amino acids. Germline CDR1 reads SEHNR; CDR2 reads FQNEAQ (reference sequence). The CDR3: CASSFREELFF. CDR3 sequence (DNA): TGTGCCAGCAGCTTCCGGGAGGAGCTGTTTTTT.

The rearrangement uses TRBV11-1 and TRBJ2-7; 8 bases align to TRBD2. Trimming cost V 4 bases and J 4 bases; bases outside gene matches: 21. The CDR3 extends over 19 amino acids. Germline-derived CDR1 and CDR2 are SGHAT and FQDESV (reference sequence). CDR3 nucleotide sequence: TGTGCCAGCAGCTCTACCAACCCTCAAATCGGGGGGGCTCGGTACGAGCAGTACTTC. Translation gives CASSSTNPQIGGARYEQYF. The entire variable domain, with the rest obtained from reference TRBV11-1 and TRBJ2-7, is as follows: EAEVAQSPRYKITEKSQAVAFWCDPISGHATLYWYRQILGQGPELLVQFQDESVVDDSQLPKDRFSAERLKGVDSTLKIQPAELGDSAMYLCASSSTNPQIGGARYEQYFGPGTRLTVT.

The chain carries TRBV27 and TRBJ2-1; TRBD2 matches at 9 bases. The CDR3 contains 17 residues. V lost 7 bases and J lost 0; bases outside the gene matches: 10. Germline V gives CDR1 MNHEY, CDR2 SMNVEV (reference sequence). CDR3 sequence: CASNRYSGGGSYNEQFF. In nucleotides, the CDR3 is TGTGCCAGCAATAGGTATAGCGGGGGTGGCTCCTACAATGAGCAGTTCTTC.

The chain uses TRBV9 and TRBJ2-4; TRBD2 agrees at 12 bases. Germline V gene sequence: CDR1 SGDLS, CDR2 YYNGEE. CDR3 size: 16 residues. Trimming removed 4 bases from V and 6 bases from J; junction bases left unmatched: 8. The CDR3 spells CASSNPSGGAGNIQYF. The CDR3, as DNA: TGTGCCAGCAGCAACCCTAGCGGGGGGGCGGGAAACATTCAGTACTTC.

This chain connects TRBV20-1 to TRBJ2-1; no clear D gene. This CDR3 comprises 11 residues. Germline CDR1 and CDR2: DFQATT and SNEGSKA (reference sequence). Trimming stripped 5 bases from V and 10 bases from J, with 12 bases between. The CDR3 coding sequence is TGCAGTGCTTACCCCGGTCACGAGCAGTTCTTC. Residues: CSAYPGHEQFF.

V gene TRBV27 combines with J gene TRBJ1-5; weak D call: TRBD1 (5 bases). CDR1 and CDR2 from the germline V gene are MNHEY and SMNVEV (reference sequence). Trimming took off 3 bases at V and 6 bases at J, with 9 bases between the two ends. The CDR3 is 13 residues long. Written as DNA, the CDR3 is TGTGCCAGCAGTTTCTCAGGGTTTCAGCCCCAGCATTTT. The encoded protein is CASSFSGFQPQHF.

The chain recombines TRBV10-3 with TRBJ2-1; tentatively, D is TRBD2 (5 bases). Trimming cost V 2 bases and J 5 bases, with 10 bases left between them. The CDR3 totals 14 residues. Germline V gene data show CDR1 as ENHRY and CDR2 as SYGVKD. In DNA form, the CDR3 reads TGTGCCATCAGTGAGCGGGGAAACGACAATGAGCAGTTCTTC. Protein: CAISERGNDNEQFF.

As to this clone: The same CDR3 can be traced to other DNA sequences in this sample. This chain connects TRBV27 to TRBJ2-2, with D perhaps matching TRBD1 (6 bases). The ends were cut back, 5 bases at V and 0 bases at J, with 10 bases in the middle. The CDR3 runs to 15 residues. Germline V CDR1 and CDR2: MNHEY, SMNVEV (reference sequence). CDR3 coding DNA: TGTGCCAGCAGTCTCGGGACACCGAACACCGGGGAGCTGTTTTTT. Translating it yields CASSLGTPNTGELFF.

This chain uses TRBV19 with TRBJ1-5; TRBD1 matches at 10 bases. After removal of 3 bases from V and 7 bases from J, the junction contained 18 bases not matched to a gene. This CDR3 is built from 19 residues. Germline loops: CDR1 LNHDA, CDR2 SQIVND (reference sequence). CDR3 coding DNA: TGTGCCAGTAGTATTGCCGGGACAGGGGATCGTCTTAGCGAGCAGCCCCAGCATTTT. This codes for CASSIAGTGDRLSEQPQHF.

The chain employs TRBV4-1 and TRBJ1-1; 8 nucleotides align to TRBD1. The CDR3 has 14 amino acids. The germline V gene has CDR1 MGHRA and CDR2 YSYEKL. With 4 bases clipped from V and 7 bases from J, the junction kept 8 bases outside the gene matches. In nucleotides, the CDR3 is TGCGCCAGCAGCCTTAGGACAGGGAATGGTGAAGCTTTCTTT. Its translation is CASSLRTGNGEAFF.

This rearrangement joins TRBV7-3 to TRBJ1-2, with D perhaps matching TRBD1 (6 bases). This CDR3 region has 14 residues. Germline CDR1 is SGHTA and CDR2 is FQGTGA. Trimming removed 4 bases from V and 0 bases from J, with 9 bases in between. In DNA, the CDR3 is TGTGCCAGCAGCTCCGGGACACCTAACTATGGCTACACCTTC. The encoded protein is CASSSGTPNYGYTF.